This TCR beta chain came from a study of cytomegalovirus exposure and HLA in healthy donors. The table came from immunoSEQ multiplex PCR; TCRdb's copy has only in-frame clones and leaves some out. The repertoire has 120,000 to 150,000 clones, 80% to 90% of them found once; the top ten carry less than 5.5%. CDR1 and CDR2 (germline): SNHLY, FYNNEI. V gave up 4 bases and J gave up 3 bases, with 16 bases separating them. The CDR3 loop spans 16 amino acids. This clone came up once. Specimen: PBMCs. This receptor was taken from a man younger than 35 in good health and CMV-seropositive. This rearrangement joins TRBV2 to TRBJ1-3; maybe TRBD1 (6 bases). Here the CDR3 reads CASSAHQQGIGNTIYF. Written as DNA, the CDR3 is TGTGCCAGCAGTGCACACCAACAGGGTATTGGAAACACCATATATTTT.